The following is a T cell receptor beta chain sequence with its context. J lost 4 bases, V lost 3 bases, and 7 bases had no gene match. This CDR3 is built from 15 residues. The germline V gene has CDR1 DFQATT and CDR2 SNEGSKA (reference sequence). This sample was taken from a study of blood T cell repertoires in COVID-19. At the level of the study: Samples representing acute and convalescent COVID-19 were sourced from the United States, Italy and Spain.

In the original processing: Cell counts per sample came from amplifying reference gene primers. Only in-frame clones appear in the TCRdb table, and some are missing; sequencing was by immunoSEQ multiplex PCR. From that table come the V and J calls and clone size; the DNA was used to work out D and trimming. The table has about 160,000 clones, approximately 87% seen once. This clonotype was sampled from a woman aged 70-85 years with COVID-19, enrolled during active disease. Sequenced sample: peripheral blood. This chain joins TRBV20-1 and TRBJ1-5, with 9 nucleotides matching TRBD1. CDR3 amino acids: CSASTPDRGNQPQHF. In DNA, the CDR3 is TGCAGTGCTAGTACCCCAGACAGGGGGAATCAGCCCCAGCATTTT.